These 10 T cell receptor beta chains were all obtained from the same sample, sequenced in a study of blood T cell repertoires in COVID-19. Method: immunoSEQ multiplex PCR; TCRdb's copy keeps in-frame clones and lacks some. The sample lists 80,000 to 95,000 clones; around four fifths were seen once. Sequencing used peripheral blood. Receptor source: a woman older than 75 with acute or convalescent COVID-19.

The J gene is TRBJ1-6, the V gene TRBV7-8; the match to TRBD1 covers 8 bases. This CDR3 has 15 amino acids. The V gene's germline CDR1 is SGHVS and CDR2 FQNEAQ. Trimming cost V 5 bases and J 5 bases; bases outside gene matches: 5. The CDR3 nucleotides are TGTGCCAGCAGCCTGGACAGGGTCGATAATTCACCCCTCCACTTT. Translation: CASSLDRVDNSPLHF.

The V gene is TRBV10-1, the J gene TRBJ1-2, with D possibly matching TRBD1 (5 bases). Germline V lookup: CDR1 WNHNN, CDR2 SYGVQD (reference sequence). V lost 2 bases and J 3 bases, leaving 16 bases between the germline ends. This CDR3 comprises 16 residues. CDR3 DNA: TGCGCCAGCAGTGAGACCCAGGGAACCTTACACTATGGCTACACCTTC. It codes for CASSETQGTLHYGYTF.

J is TRBJ1-5 and V is TRBV11-2; D is ambiguous. The germline CDR1 and CDR2 sequences are SGHAT and FQNNGV. Trimming removed 1 base at V and 6 bases at J, with 4 bases between. The CDR3 runs to 12 residues. The CDR3 loop reads CASSLAGQPQHF. CDR3 coding DNA: TGTGCCAGCAGCTTAGCCGGTCAGCCCCAGCATTTT. The variable domain in full, completed from reference TRBV11-2 and TRBJ1-5, reads EAGVAQSPRYKIIEKRQSVAFWCNPISGHATLYWYQQILGQGPKLLIQFQNNGVVDDSQLPKDRFSAERLKGVDSTLKIQPAKLEDSAVYLCASSLAGQPQHFGDGTRLSIL.

The chain uses TRBV6-2 or TRBV6-3 and TRBJ1-2, with a possible D match to TRBD1 (6 bases). This CDR3 region has 13 residues. The germline V gene encodes CDR1 MNHEY and CDR2 SVGEGT. V was pared by 5 bases and J by 5 bases, with 12 bases between. CDR3 amino acids: CASSQGQWYGYTF. The CDR3 DNA sequence: TGTGCCAGCAGTCAGGGACAATGGTATGGCTACACCTTC.

The chain links TRBV18 to TRBJ1-2; no firm D call. The CDR3 covers 15 residues. Germline values: CDR1 KGHSH, CDR2 LQKENI. Trimming pared 4 bases from V and 1 base from J, leaving 13 bases between. The CDR3 DNA follows: TGTGCCAGCTCACTCCTTAGGGAGGTTAACTATGGCTACACCTTC. Its translation is CASSLLREVNYGYTF.

This rearrangement joins TRBV7-9 to TRBJ2-1, with 8 positions matching TRBD1. CDR3 length: 16 residues. Per the germline V gene, CDR1 is SEHNR and CDR2 is FQNEAQ (reference sequence). V lost 3 bases and J lost 5; bases outside the gene matches: 9. The CDR3 region is CASSFPGQGPHNEQFF. The CDR3 DNA reads as TGTGCCAGCAGCTTCCCTGGACAGGGTCCTCACAATGAGCAGTTCTTC.

This clone was counted only a few times. The J gene is TRBJ1-2, the V gene TRBV7-6, with D tentatively TRBD1 (6 bases). CDR1 and CDR2 (germline): SGHVS, FNYEAQ. V shed 4 bases and J shed 7 bases, with 19 bases lying between them. This CDR3 comprises 15 residues. In DNA, the CDR3 is TGTGCCAGCAGCTCCGGCTGGGGGCGGAGAAGTGGCTACACCTTC. It encodes CASSSGWGRRSGYTF. Combining the CDR3 with reference TRBV7-6 and TRBJ1-2 gives the whole variable domain GAGVSQSPRYKVTKRGQDVALRCDPISGHVSLYWYRQALGQGPEFLTYFNYEAQQDKSGLPNDRFSAERPEGSISTLTIQRTEQRDSAMYRCASSSGWGRRSGYTFGSGTRLTVV.

The chain employs TRBV18 and TRBJ1-5; TRBD1 aligns across 8 bases. The trim removed 3 bases at V and 6 bases at J, leaving 7 bases unmatched. The CDR3 runs to 15 residues. From germline, CDR1 is KGHSH and CDR2 LQKENI. For the CDR3, the DNA is TGTGCCAGCTCACCGGACGACAGGGGTGGTCAGCCCCAGCATTTT. Its translation: CASSPDDRGGQPQHF. Using reference TRBV18 and TRBJ1-5 for the parts outside the CDR3, the full variable domain is NAGVMQNPRHLVRRRGQEARLRCSPMKGHSHVYWYRQLPEEGLKFMVYLQKENIIDESGMPKERFSAEFPKEGPSILRIQQVVRGDSAAYFCASSPDDRGGQPQHFGDGTRLSIL.

The gene calls are TRBV5-4 and TRBJ2-3; TRBD2 agrees at 9 bases. Germline V CDR1 and CDR2: SGHNT, YYREEE (reference sequence). The CDR3 loop spans 15 amino acids. Trimming at V came to 4 bases and at J to 4 bases, leaving 7 bases not matched to a gene. The CDR3 DNA sequence: TGTGCCAGCAGCCGCGGGAGGGATGAGGCAGATACGCAGTATTTT. This translates into CASSRGRDEADTQYF.

This clone was detected only a few times. The CDR3 DNA reads TGTGCCAGCAGTGAGCTAGGGGAGGGTGAAAAACTGTTTTTT. Translated, it gives CASSELGEGEKLFF. The genes are TRBV2 and TRBJ1-4, with D perhaps matching TRBD1 (5 bases). This CDR3 spans 14 amino acids. V was cut by 3 bases and J by 7 bases, with 12 bases left in between. The germline gives CDR1 SNHLY, CDR2 FYNNEI.